The sequence of this T cell receptor (beta chain) was determined in a study of T cell repertoires in cytomegalovirus infection. Study summary: Public TCR beta signature analysis indicated the presence of both CMV infection and matching HLA type.

The CDR3 covers 12 residues. From germline, CDR1 is ENHRY and CDR2 SYGVKD. Between the trimmed V and J ends, which lost 9 bases and 4 bases, there was a span of 11 bases. For this clonotype: What it binds is unknown.

General study results and limits: Ex vivo, HLA-C-restricted CMV-specific TCR beta clonotypes prevailed over the rest of the response.

Via MiXCR, TCRdb re-called the reads, giving one row per CDR3 protein. The sample carries about 470,000 distinct CDR3 sequences, about two fifths recorded once. This chain joins TRBV10-3 and TRBJ2-3, with D unresolved. This clonotype originated in a human donor in good health (CMV status not recorded). Some clones in this sample may be carry-over from other donors' samples. The sequencing here drew on cultured PBMCs, taken from culture after CMV antigen stimulation. The CDR3 DNA reads as TGTGCCATGTCGGCAGAGCCAGATACGCAGTATTTT. Amino acids: CAMSAEPDTQYF.